This T cell receptor (beta chain) emerged from a study of cytomegalovirus exposure and HLA in healthy donors (dated by TCRdb to 2016 to 2017). Broadly, across the study: According to a later analysis, one platform produced both the 120 validation repertoires and the 666 repertoires of the first cohort. The aim of the study was to test whether cataloging public T cell receptors could identify signatures of past pathogen exposure. Besides the first cohort of 666 subjects, a separate validation cohort made up of roughly 120 different subjects was used. To predict cytomegalovirus infection status, the study brought together high-throughput TCR immunosequencing, statistical association of individual TCRs with disease status, and machine learning.

The donors were included in the validation cohort of 90 to 150 subjects, a group kept apart from the roughly 680-subject first cohort. Concerning this clone: Its antigen target is currently unknown. The sample holds no much larger clone one base away, and base qualities are not on file.

The study at large found these results: The validation cohort had no HLA typing available for a later analysis, so co-occurrence within that cohort was assessed over all 120 or so repertoires. The classifier was reported to diagnose cytomegalovirus status with high specificity and sensitivity in both the original cohort and the validation cohort. Most TCR sequences were seen in very few donors, while some public TCRs were found in many individuals. According to the authors, the approach could potentially be generalized to other disease states and immunological phenotypes. Subsequent analysis determined that TCRs grouped into clusters in the first cohort also showed a tendency toward co-occurrence across the roughly 130 validation repertoires, and 90% to 95% of cluster scores exceeded 0. The study listed approximately 160 TCR beta chains as associated with cytomegalovirus. Three of the identified cytomegalovirus-associated TCR beta chains were confirmed in vitro to be specific for cytomegalovirus antigens.

The library was generated by the immunoSEQ multiplex PCR assay. The authors processed their data as follows. A statistical classification framework was built for diagnosing cytomegalovirus status from the catalog of TCR beta chain sequences. TCRdb provides this immuneACCESS table in a form limited to in-frame rearrangements. Some clones are lacking; in checked studies, under half of them reflect an unresolved V gene, and why the rest are absent is not known. D and trimming were read from the DNA, whereas the V and J calls and clone size are those reported in that table. The sample table lists about 83,000 clones, 95% to 96% of them with a count of one. Jointly, the top ten make up about 1.3% of the sample. V is pared back by 4 bases and J by 3 bases, with 12 bases lying between the germline termini. There are 14 amino acids in the CDR3, from cysteine to phenylalanine inclusive. The read is trimmed to its CDR3 DNA, 42 bases read in frame from base 1. The germline V gene specifies ENHRY as CDR1 and SYGVKD as CDR2.

The sequence was collected from a woman between 18 and 29 years old in good health and CMV-seronegative. Sequencing was done on a sample of PBMCs. The chain is assembled from TRBV10-3 and TRBJ1-1, with no D gene named confidently. The base sequence is TGTGCCATCAGTGCTGCAGGCCGAGACACTGAAGCTTTCTTT. The translation is CAISAAGRDTEAFF.